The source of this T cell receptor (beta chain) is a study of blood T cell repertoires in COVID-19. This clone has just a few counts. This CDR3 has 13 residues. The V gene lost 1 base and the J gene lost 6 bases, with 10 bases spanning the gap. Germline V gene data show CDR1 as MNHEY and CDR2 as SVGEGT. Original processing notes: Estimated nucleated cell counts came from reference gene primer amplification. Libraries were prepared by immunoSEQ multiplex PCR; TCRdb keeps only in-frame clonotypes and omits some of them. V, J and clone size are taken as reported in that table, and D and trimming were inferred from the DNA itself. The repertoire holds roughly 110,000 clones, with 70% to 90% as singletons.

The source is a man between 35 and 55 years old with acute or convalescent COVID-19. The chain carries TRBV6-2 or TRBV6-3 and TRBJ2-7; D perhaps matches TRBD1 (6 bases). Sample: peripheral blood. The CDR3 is CASSYYRVREQYF. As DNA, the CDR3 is TGTGCCAGCAGTTACTACAGGGTTCGCGAGCAGTACTTC.